This is a list of T cell receptor beta chains from one sample in a study of regulatory T cells in long-lasting Graves disease. TCRdb re-analysed the multiplex PCR reads in MiXCR, keeping a single row per CDR3 protein. The top ten hold 10% to 15% of the sample, which has 450,000 to 600,000 distinct CDR3 sequences, about 17% seen once. This sample also belongs to another study, concerning T cells in Graves' hyperthyroidism and ophthalmopathy.

This specimen was peripheral blood mononuclear cells (PBMCs), taken at new diagnosis, from a patient treated with antithyroid drugs. The source of these receptors is a man aged 40-55 years with Graves disease. The CDR3 runs from the conserved cysteine through the conserved F or W. A D gene is named only where the DNA matches it firmly. Rows give clone size only sometimes, using once, few, many, or a class for an expanded clone.

d_call	v_call	clone_size	j_call	cdr3_aa	cdr3_nt
.	TRBV2	many	TRBJ2-5	CASSEDQYAETQYF	TGTGCCAGCAGTGAGGACCAATATGCGGAGACCCAGTACTTC
.	TRBV10-3	many	TRBJ2-2	CAIGGSSNTGELFF	TGTGCCATCGGGGGTTCTTCGAACACCGGGGAGCTGTTTTTT
.	TRBV20-1	.	TRBJ1-1	CSARRRGGVTEAFF	TGCAGTGCTAGGAGAAGGGGGGGTGTCACTGAAGCTTTCTTT
.	TRBV5-1	many	TRBJ2-2	CASSPTQTGELFF	TGCGCCAGCAGCCCAACCCAGACCGGGGAGCTGTTTTTT
TRBD1	TRBV10-1	.	TRBJ2-3	CASSDGQGDTDTQYF	TGCGCCAGCAGTGATGGTCAGGGGGACACAGATACGCAGTATTTT
.	TRBV28	many	TRBJ1-1	CASKIALNTEAFF	TGTGCCAGCAAGATTGCCCTGAACACTGAAGCTTTCTTT
.	TRBV28	.	TRBJ1-6	CASSLTADSPLHF	TGTGCCAGCAGTTTGACAGCCGACTCACCCCTCCACTTT
.	TRBV28	many	TRBJ2-1	CASSQPTLKGQFF	TGTGCCAGCAGTCAACCGACTCTTAAGGGGCAGTTCTTC
.	TRBV29-1	.	TRBJ2-1	CSVERDTQQFF	TGCAGCGTTGAGAGAGACACTCAGCAGTTCTTC
.	TRBV28	.	TRBJ1-2	CASWGLLGYTF	TGTGCCAGCTGGGGGCTTTTGGGCTACACCTTC
TRBD2	TRBV7-6	few	TRBJ2-2	CASRGLAGTWELFF	TGTGCCAGCAGGGGACTAGCGGGAACTTGGGAGCTGTTTTTT
TRBD2	TRBV5-1	.	TRBJ2-7	CASSRTSGTVYEQYF	TGCGCCAGCAGCCGGACTAGCGGGACGGTCTACGAGCAGTACTTC
.	TRBV6-2/TRBV6-3	.	TRBJ2-5	CASIRSRETQYF	TGTGCCAGCATACGGTCTCGGGAGACCCAGTACTTC
TRBD2	TRBV5-1	many	TRBJ2-1	CASSGSDRGLAYYNEQFF	TGCGCCAGCAGCGGCTCAGACAGGGGACTAGCGTACTACAATGAGCAGTTCTTC
.	TRBV4-1	many	TRBJ2-7	CASSQAPHGTYEQYF	TGCGCCAGCAGCCAGGCCCCGCACGGTACCTACGAGCAGTACTTC
TRBD1	TRBV5-1	many	TRBJ2-3	CASSLQQGATDTQYF	TGCGCCAGCAGCTTGCAACAGGGGGCAACAGATACGCAGTATTTT
TRBD2	TRBV11-2	.	TRBJ2-7	CASSLVAGMGDYEQYF	TGTGCCAGCAGCTTAGTAGCGGGGATGGGGGATTACGAGCAGTACTTC
.	TRBV7-9	.	TRBJ2-7	CASSPGPNSNEQYF	TGTGCCAGCAGCCCGGGCCCGAATTCCAACGAGCAGTACTTC
.	TRBV5-1	.	TRBJ2-6	CASSSGPGAGANVLTF	TGCGCCAGCAGCTCGGGCCCAGGGGCTGGGGCCAACGTCCTGACTTTC
TRBD1	TRBV10-1	many	TRBJ2-3	CASSGQGGTDTQYF	TGCGCCAGCAGCGGACAGGGGGGCACAGATACGCAGTATTTT
.	TRBV12-3/TRBV12-4	many	TRBJ2-7	CASSFGSGLNYEQYF	TGTGCCAGCAGTTTCGGCTCGGGACTCAACTACGAGCAGTACTTC
.	TRBV20-1	few	TRBJ2-3	CSARGSGSSDTQYF	TGCAGTGCTAGAGGGTCGGGAAGCTCAGATACGCAGTATTTT
.	TRBV30	many	TRBJ2-2	CAWSVGASAPGTGELFF	TGTGCCTGGAGTGTGGGGGCATCGGCTCCTGGGACCGGGGAGCTGTTTTTT
TRBD2	TRBV11-2	once	TRBJ2-1	CASSLEPSGTYNEQFF	TGTGCCAGCAGCTTAGAGCCTAGCGGGACCTACAATGAGCAGTTCTTC
.	TRBV20-1	few	TRBJ1-6	CSASPDSQLRNSPLHF	TGCAGTGCTAGCCCAGATAGTCAACTTCGGAATTCACCCCTCCACTTT
.	TRBV12-3/TRBV12-4	many	TRBJ1-4	CASSPGPYPEKLFF	TGTGCCAGCAGTCCTGGACCATACCCCGAAAAACTGTTTTTT
.	TRBV29-1	many	TRBJ2-7	CSVGGQGREQYF	TGCAGCGTTGGGGGCCAGGGGCGCGAGCAGTACTTC
.	TRBV9	.	TRBJ2-1	CASSSHIGLPTDEQFF	TGTGCCAGCAGCTCCCACATTGGCCTCCCAACCGATGAGCAGTTCTTC
.	TRBV2	few	TRBJ2-1	CAGSVREQFF	TGTGCCGGCAGTGTGCGTGAGCAGTTCTTC
TRBD1	TRBV24-1	few	TRBJ2-5	CATSDPRGQETQYF	TGTGCCACCAGTGACCCCAGGGGGCAGGAGACCCAGTACTTC
.	TRBV19	many	TRBJ2-2	CASSPGGTGELFF	TGTGCCAGCAGCCCTGGGGGCACCGGGGAGCTGTTTTTT